The rows below give T cell receptor beta chains drawn from one sample of a study of shared clonotypes between healthy human individuals. TCRdb's copy holds only in-frame clones and misses some; the assay was immunoSEQ multiplex PCR. The sample contains about 680,000 clones, about 91% of which appear only once. What was sequenced was naive CD8+ T cells sorted from blood. These receptors were obtained from a young man in good health. Each CDR3 is given with its conserved first and last residue. D genes are given only for firm matches. The size of a clone is reported for some rows only, either as once, few or many, or as a class for expanded clones.

clone_size,j_call,d_call,v_call,cdr3_nt,cdr3_aa
.,TRBJ1-1,.,TRBV20-1,TGCAGTGCTAGCCCGACAACCAGAGCTTTCTTT,CSASPTTRAFF
many,TRBJ2-7,.,TRBV29-1,TGCAGCGTTGAGCGGCCGTTGGGGCAGTACTTC,CSVERPLGQYF
once,TRBJ2-3,.,TRBV28,TGTGCCAGCAGTTTGGCCGGCTCCCCTAGCACAGATACGCAGTATTTT,CASSLAGSPSTDTQYF
.,TRBJ1-1,TRBD1,TRBV30,TGTGCCTTGGGACAGGGGGCCACTGAAGCTTTCTTT,CALGQGATEAFF
.,TRBJ2-1,.,TRBV18,TGTGCCAGCTCCCAGGAGAGCTCCTACAATGAGCAGTTCTTC,CASSQESSYNEQFF
.,TRBJ1-4,TRBD1,TRBV6-5,TGTGCCAGCAGCTGGACAGGGGCCCTGAATGAAAAACTGTTTTTT,CASSWTGALNEKLFF
.,TRBJ1-1,.,TRBV28,TGTGCCAGCAGACCTTCTGAAGCTTTCTTT,CASRPSEAFF
.,TRBJ2-3,TRBD2,TRBV5-1,TGCGCCAGCAGCTGGGGACTAGCGGGAGACACAGATACGCAGTATTTT,CASSWGLAGDTDTQYF
.,TRBJ1-1,TRBD1,TRBV6-5,TGTGCCAGCAGTTCCACAGGGGTCGGCACTGAAGCTTTCTTT,CASSSTGVGTEAFF
.,TRBJ2-1,TRBD2,TRBV27,TGTGCCAGCAGTTTTCTAGCGGACGTATACAATGAGCAGTTCTTC,CASSFLADVYNEQFF
.,TRBJ2-7,TRBD2,TRBV4-1,TGCGCCAGCAGCCCCAGTCCCGGGACTATCGAGCAGTACTTC,CASSPSPGTIEQYF
.,TRBJ2-3,TRBD2,TRBV10-3,TGTGCCATCAGTGAGTCTCATAGCGGGCAGACCCCTAGCACAGATACGCAGTATTTT,CAISESHSGQTPSTDTQYF
.,TRBJ2-7,.,TRBV28,TGTGCCAGCAGTCAAGGCCCCTACGAGCAGTACTTC,CASSQGPYEQYF
once,TRBJ1-2,.,TRBV21-1,TGTGCCAGCACCACTACCTCCCCTCCCGAGGGCTACACCTTC,CASTTTSPPEGYTF
.,TRBJ2-3,.,TRBV18,TGTGCCAGCTCACTATTGAGCACAGATACGCAGTATTTT,CASSLLSTDTQYF
.,TRBJ2-7,.,TRBV7-2,TGTGCCAGCAGCCCAACTGGAGGACTTTACGAGCAGTACTTC,CASSPTGGLYEQYF
.,TRBJ2-7,TRBD1,TRBV27,TGTGCCAGCAGTGTTACCGGGACAGCATACGAGCAGTACTTC,CASSVTGTAYEQYF
.,TRBJ2-1,.,TRBV29-1,TGCAGCGTTGTGACCATTCTTAATGAGCAGTTCTTC,CSVVTILNEQFF
.,TRBJ2-1,.,TRBV7-9,TGTGCCAGCACCTTAGGGGGACCCTACAATGAGCAGTTCTTC,CASTLGGPYNEQFF
.,TRBJ2-3,.,TRBV7-3,TGTGCCAGCAGCTTAGGGGGCATGGCAGATACGCAGTATTTT,CASSLGGMADTQYF
.,TRBJ1-1,.,TRBV7-8,TGTGCCAGCAGCTTATTTCAGGGAGATACTGAAGCTTTCTTT,CASSLFQGDTEAFF
.,TRBJ2-7,.,TRBV7-9,TGTGCCAGCAGCCCTGGAACAGGGTTGACCTACGAGCAGTACTTC,CASSPGTGLTYEQYF
.,TRBJ2-7,.,TRBV5-6,TGTGCCAGCAGCCGGCTGGACGCCGTACTGGGGTGGGCCTACGAGCAGTACTTC,CASSRLDAVLGWAYEQYF
.,TRBJ1-5,.,TRBV10-2,TGCGCCAGCAGTGAGTCTTCTAGACTTCAGCCCCAGCATTTT,CASSESSRLQPQHF
.,TRBJ2-7,.,TRBV7-8,TGTGCCAGCAGCCGAGGGGGGACCTACGAGCAGTACTTC,CASSRGGTYEQYF
.,TRBJ2-7,.,TRBV5-5,TGTGCCAGCAGCCAGAGGACTGACAGTTCCTACGAGCAGTACTTC,CASSQRTDSSYEQYF
once,TRBJ2-7,TRBD2,TRBV28,TGTGCCAGCACTCAGCGGGAGGGCCCCTACGAGCAGTACTTC,CASTQREGPYEQYF
few,TRBJ2-7,.,TRBV7-8,TGTGCCAGCAGCCTTCGGGGTGCCTACGAGCAGTACTTC,CASSLRGAYEQYF
.,TRBJ2-1,TRBD2,TRBV4-1,TGCGCCAGCAGCCAGCGATCCGGACTAGCGGGAGTCGATGAGCAGTTCTTC,CASSQRSGLAGVDEQFF
.,TRBJ1-4,.,TRBV6-5,TGTGCCAGCAGTTACTCGGTAAGTAAAGTTGAAAAACTGTTTTTT,CASSYSVSKVEKLFF
.,TRBJ2-6,.,TRBV5-1,TGCGCCAGCAGCTTTAACTCCTCTGGGGCCAACGTCCTGACTTTC,CASSFNSSGANVLTF
.,TRBJ2-1,TRBD2,TRBV7-2,TGTGCCAGCAGCTCACTACTAGGGACTAGCTACAATGAGCAGTTCTTC,CASSSLLGTSYNEQFF
.,TRBJ1-5,.,TRBV6-1,TGTGCCAGCAGTGAGTCTGCCGTACAAGTTAGCAATCAGCCCCAGCATTTT,CASSESAVQVSNQPQHF
.,TRBJ1-4,.,TRBV5-1,TGCGCCAGCAGCTTGCGCCGGGCAGAGGGTAATGAAAAACTGTTTTTT,CASSLRRAEGNEKLFF
.,TRBJ1-1,TRBD1,TRBV7-9,TGTGCCACCCATGGGGACAGGGGCCCCTCGAACACTGAAGCTTTCTTT,CATHGDRGPSNTEAFF
.,TRBJ1-1,.,TRBV13,TGTGCCACCCGAGCGGAGGGAGCGTTGACTGAAGCTTTCTTT,CATRAEGALTEAFF
.,TRBJ2-5,TRBD2,TRBV6-1,TGTGCCGGTAGCGGGAGGGCCGCAGAGACCCAGTACTTC,CAGSGRAAETQYF
.,TRBJ2-3,.,TRBV29-1,TGCAGCGTTCCAGGGTTCAGATCAGATACGCAGTATTTT,CSVPGFRSDTQYF
.,TRBJ1-2,.,TRBV7-9,TGTGCCAGCAGCTTACTGGGACGGGACACTTTATACTATGGCTACACCTTC,CASSLLGRDTLYYGYTF
.,TRBJ1-1,TRBD1,TRBV28,TGTGCCAGCAGTGAGGACAGGGGGCATCCGTACACTGAAGCTTTCTTT,CASSEDRGHPYTEAFF
once,TRBJ2-1,TRBD2,TRBV19,TGTGCCAGCAACGGACTAGCGGGATACTACAATGAGCAGTTCTTC,CASNGLAGYYNEQFF
.,TRBJ1-5,.,TRBV27,TGTGCCAGCAGTTCCTCTTGGGAGGGCGGAGAGAATCAGCCCCAGCATTTT,CASSSSWEGGENQPQHF
.,TRBJ2-1,.,TRBV18,TGTGCCAGCTCACCCTGGAGTGGGGATGAGCAGTTCTTC,CASSPWSGDEQFF
.,TRBJ2-3,.,TRBV2,TGTGCCAGCAAAGTGATTCTTTATACGCAGTATTTT,CASKVILYTQYF
.,TRBJ2-3,TRBD2,TRBV9,TGTGCCAGCAGCGGTAGCGGGAGTGGCACAGATACGCAGTATTTT,CASSGSGSGTDTQYF
.,TRBJ2-7,TRBD2,TRBV27,TGTGCCAGCAGTTTATTTTCGGGAGGGCTGGGGGAAGTCGAGCAGTACTTC,CASSLFSGGLGEVEQYF
.,TRBJ1-5,TRBD1,TRBV4-1,TGCGCCAGCAGCCAAGACCCCGGGACAGGGTCCAATCAGCCCCAGCATTTT,CASSQDPGTGSNQPQHF
.,TRBJ2-1,.,TRBV6-6,TGTGCCAGCAGTTACTCGGTGGGGCTCGATGAGCAGTTCTTC,CASSYSVGLDEQFF
.,TRBJ2-7,.,TRBV19,TGTGCCAGTAGTGAGGGACGCGGTCTTAACTACGAGCAGTACTTC,CASSEGRGLNYEQYF
.,TRBJ2-3,TRBD2,TRBV18,TGTGCCAGCTCGTCCTCGGGACTAGCAATAGATACGCAGTATTTT,CASSSSGLAIDTQYF
.,TRBJ2-1,TRBD1,TRBV15,TGTGCCACCAGCAGTACGGGACAGTCCGTCTCCTACAATGAGCAGTTCTTC,CATSSTGQSVSYNEQFF
.,TRBJ2-2,TRBD1,TRBV28,TGTGCCAGCAGGATGAAACCAGCGGGGACAGGGGTCGACGGGGAGCTGTTTTTT,CASRMKPAGTGVDGELFF
.,TRBJ2-7,.,TRBV19,TGTGCCAGTAGTATAGATCCAGACAGCCTCGACGGCTACGAGCAGTACTTC,CASSIDPDSLDGYEQYF